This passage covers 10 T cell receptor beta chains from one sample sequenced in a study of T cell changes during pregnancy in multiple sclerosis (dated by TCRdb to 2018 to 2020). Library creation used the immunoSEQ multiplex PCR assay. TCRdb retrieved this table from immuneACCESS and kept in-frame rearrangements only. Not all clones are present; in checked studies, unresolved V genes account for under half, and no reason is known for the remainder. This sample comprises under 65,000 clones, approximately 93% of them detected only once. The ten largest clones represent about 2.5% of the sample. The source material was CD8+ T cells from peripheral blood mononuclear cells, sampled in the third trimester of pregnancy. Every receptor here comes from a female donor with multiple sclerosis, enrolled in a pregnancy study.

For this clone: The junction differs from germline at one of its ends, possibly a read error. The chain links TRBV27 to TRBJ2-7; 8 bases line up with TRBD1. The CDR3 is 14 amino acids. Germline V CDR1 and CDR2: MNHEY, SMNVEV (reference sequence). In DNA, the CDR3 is TGTGCCAGCAGTCTATCGGGACAGGCCTACGAGCAGTACTTC. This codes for CASSLSGQAYEQYF.

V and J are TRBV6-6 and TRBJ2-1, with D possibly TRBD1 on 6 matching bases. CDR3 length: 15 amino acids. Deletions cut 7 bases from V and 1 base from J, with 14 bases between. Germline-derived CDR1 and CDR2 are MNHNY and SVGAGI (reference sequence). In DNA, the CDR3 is TGTGCCAGCACCACAGGGATCCCTTCCTACAATGAGCAGTTCTTC. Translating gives CASTTGIPSYNEQFF.

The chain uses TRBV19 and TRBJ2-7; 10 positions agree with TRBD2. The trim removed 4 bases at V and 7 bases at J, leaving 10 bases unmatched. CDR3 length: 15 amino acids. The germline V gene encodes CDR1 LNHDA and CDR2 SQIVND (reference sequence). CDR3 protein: CASSRGPGLANEQYF. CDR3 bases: TGTGCCAGTAGTAGAGGACCGGGACTAGCGAATGAGCAGTACTTC.

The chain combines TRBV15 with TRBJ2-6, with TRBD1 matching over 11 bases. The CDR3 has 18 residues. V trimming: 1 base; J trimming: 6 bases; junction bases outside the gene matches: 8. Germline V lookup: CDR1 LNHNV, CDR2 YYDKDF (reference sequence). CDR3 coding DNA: TGTGCCACCAGCAGAGGACCCGGACAGGGGGCGTTGGCCAACGTCCTGACTTTC. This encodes CATSRGPGQGALANVLTF.

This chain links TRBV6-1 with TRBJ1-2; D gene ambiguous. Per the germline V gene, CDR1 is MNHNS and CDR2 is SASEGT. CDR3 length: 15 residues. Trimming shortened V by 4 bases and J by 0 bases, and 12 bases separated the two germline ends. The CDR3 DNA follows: TGTGCCAGCAGTGGGCGGGCGGAAGCTAACTATGGCTACACCTTC. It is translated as CASSGRAEANYGYTF.

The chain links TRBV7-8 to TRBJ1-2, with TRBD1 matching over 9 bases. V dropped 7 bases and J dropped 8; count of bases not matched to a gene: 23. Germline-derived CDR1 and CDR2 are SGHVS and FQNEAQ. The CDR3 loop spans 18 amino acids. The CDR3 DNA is TGTGCCAGCAAGAATACTGCGGGACAGGGAACTGGAAGGGGGGGCTACACCTTC. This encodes CASKNTAGQGTGRGGYTF.

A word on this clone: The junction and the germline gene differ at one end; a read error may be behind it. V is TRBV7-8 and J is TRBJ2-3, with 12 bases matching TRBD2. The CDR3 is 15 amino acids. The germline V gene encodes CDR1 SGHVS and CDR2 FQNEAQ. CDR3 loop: CASGFGLAGTDTQYF. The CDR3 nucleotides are TGTGCCAGCGGCTTCGGACTAGCGGGAACAGATACGCAGTATTTT. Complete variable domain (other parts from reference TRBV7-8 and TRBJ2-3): GAGVSQSPRYKVAKRGQDVALRCDPISGHVSLFWYQQALGQGPEFLTYFQNEAQLDKSGLPSDRFFAERPEGSVSTLKIQRTQQEDSAVYLCASGFGLAGTDTQYFGPGTRLTVL.

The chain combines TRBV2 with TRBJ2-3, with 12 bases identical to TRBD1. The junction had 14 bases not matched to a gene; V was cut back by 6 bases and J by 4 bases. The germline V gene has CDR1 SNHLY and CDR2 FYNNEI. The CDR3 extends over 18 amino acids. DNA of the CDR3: TGTGCCAGCAGCGTAGCCCCGGGACAGGGGGCGTTGGCAGATACGCAGTATTTT. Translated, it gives CASSVAPGQGALADTQYF.

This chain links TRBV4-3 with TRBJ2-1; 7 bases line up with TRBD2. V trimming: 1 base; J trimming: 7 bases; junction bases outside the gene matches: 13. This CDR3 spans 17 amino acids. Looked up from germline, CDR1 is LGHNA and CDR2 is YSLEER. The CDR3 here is CASSQGPLGGPTNEQFF. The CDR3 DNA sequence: TGCGCCAGCAGCCAAGGACCACTGGGAGGGCCCACAAATGAGCAGTTCTTC.

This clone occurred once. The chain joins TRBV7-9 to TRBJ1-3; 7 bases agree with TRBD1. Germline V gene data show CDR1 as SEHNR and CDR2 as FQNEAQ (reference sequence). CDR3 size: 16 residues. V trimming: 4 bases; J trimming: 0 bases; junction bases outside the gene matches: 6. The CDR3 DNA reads TGTGCCAGCAGCTCGGACAGGCCATCCTCTGGAAACACCATATATTTT. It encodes CASSSDRPSSGNTIYF.